What follows are 29 T cell receptor beta chains derived from one specimen sequenced in a study of molecular identifiers for immune sequencing clone quantification (dated by TCRdb to the late 2010s). Libraries were made using PCR. Data came from an Illumina HiSeq 4000. Starting from the raw public reads, TCRdb applied fastp trimming at Q25, assembled clones with MiXCR and retained in-frame beta chains. Merged by CDR3 protein, the rows form single entries marked with the most common genes and DNA. This sample is represented by 400,000 to 600,000 distinct CDR3 sequences; around a fifth of them were singletons. About 0.8% of the sample rests with the top ten. The sample was naive CD8+ T cells from blood, with Jurkat cell RNA spiked in. Sample cell subset or site, as interpreted from the label and publication: FACS-sorted CD8+CD4-CCR7+CD45RA+ naive T cells. Receptors were obtained from a human donor in good health. Some libraries in this study had Jurkat cell RNA spiked in.

The chain carries TRBV7-2 and TRBJ1-4; no reliable D call. The CDR3 is 15 amino acids. Trimming removed 6 bases at V and 8 bases at J, with 19 bases between. CDR1 is SGHTA, CDR2 FQGNSA, per germline. The CDR3 coding sequence is TGTGCCAGCAGACGTACCGGGGTGGGAGAAGAAAAACTGTTTTTT. Protein: CASRRTGVGEEKLFF.

This clonotype was counted many times. V usage is TRBV7-9 and J usage is TRBJ1-1; D might be TRBD1 (6 bases). The CDR3 totals 12 residues. The germline gives CDR1 SEHNR, CDR2 FQNEAQ (reference sequence). V lost 7 bases and J 7 bases, leaving 13 bases between the germline ends. CDR3 amino acids: CASKSGTLEAFF. In DNA, the CDR3 is TGTGCCAGCAAATCGGGGACACTTGAAGCTTTCTTT.

Remarks on this clonotype: One junction end disagrees with the germline gene, perhaps due to a read error. The V gene is TRBV15, the J gene TRBJ2-7; D is ambiguous. The CDR3 covers 12 residues. CDR1 is LNHNV and CDR2 is YYDKDF in the germline V gene (reference sequence). CDR3 sequence reads: CATSSSPYERYF. The CDR3 nucleotides are TGTGCCACCAGCAGCAGCCCCTACGAGCGGTACTTC.

This clonotype occurred a few times. The chain recombines TRBV19 with TRBJ2-7; TRBD2 aligns across 9 bases. With 6 bases clipped from V and 4 bases from J, the junction kept 4 bases outside the gene matches. The V gene's germline CDR1 is LNHDA and CDR2 SQIVND (reference sequence). There are 13 residues in the CDR3. For the CDR3, the DNA is TGTGCCAGTAGCGAGCGGGGGGCGTACGAGCAGTACTTC. It yields the protein CASSERGAYEQYF.

This clonotype appeared a single time. CDR3 sequence: CASSLGLGVGYGYTF. The DNA of the CDR3 is TGTGCCAGCAGTTTAGGGTTGGGAGTGGGCTATGGCTACACCTTC. This sequence joins TRBV12-3 or TRBV12-4 and TRBJ1-2; no reliable D call. This CDR3 has 15 residues. V was pared by 1 base and J by 4 bases, with 13 bases between.

V is TRBV6-2 or TRBV6-3 and J is TRBJ2-3; 10 bases align to TRBD2. V shed 1 base, J shed 10 bases, and the junction held 11 bases outside the gene matches. Germline V gene sequence: CDR1 MNHEY, CDR2 SVGEGT. This CDR3 is 16 amino acids long. CDR3 bases: TGTGCCAGCAGTTACTGGGCCAGCGGGGGGGCCTGGGCGCAGTATTTT. Its protein is CASSYWASGGAWAQYF.

Notes on this clonotype: Just one base apart from a much larger clone, this may be a read error. CDR3 DNA: TGTGCCAGCAGTGGATTAGAGCAAAACGAGCAGTACTTC. It specifies CASSGLEQNEQYF. The chain has TRBV6-1 and TRBJ2-7; D is undetermined. This CDR3 spans 13 amino acids. Germline CDR1 MNHNS, CDR2 SASEGT. V gave up 4 bases and J gave up 5 bases, with 12 bases separating them.

This clonotype was recorded at least ten times. The rearrangement uses TRBV6-5 and TRBJ2-1; 10 bases line up with TRBD2. Trimming removed 5 bases from V and 8 bases from J; junction bases left unmatched: 9. Germline V CDR1 and CDR2: MNHEY, SVGAGI. This CDR3 has 15 residues. CDR3 nucleotides: TGTGCCAGCAGTCCCGTGGTAGCGGGAGGTGATGAGCAGTTCTTC. It specifies CASSPVVAGGDEQFF.

This chain joins TRBV4-2 and TRBJ1-5; TRBD1 agrees at 8 bases. The CDR3 loop spans 16 amino acids. V gave up 3 bases and J gave up 4 bases; unmatched junction bases: 8. Germline V gene sequence: CDR1 LGHNA, CDR2 YNFKEQ. The CDR3 DNA is TGTGCCAGCAGCCAGGGAACAGGGGGGTCTAATCAGCCCCAGCATTTT. Translation: CASSQGTGGSNQPQHF.

This clonotype was seen at least ten times. V gene TRBV2 combines with J gene TRBJ1-3; D unresolved. V lost 9 bases, J lost 5 bases, and 11 bases lay in between. CDR3 length equals 12 residues. CDR1 and CDR2 (germline): SNHLY, FYNNEI. The chain's CDR3 is CASRDWRNTIYF. The CDR3 nucleotides are TGTGCCAGTAGGGATTGGCGAAACACCATATATTTT.

As concerns this clonotype: Since a much larger clone is just one base distant, this may be a read error. The chain combines TRBV2 with TRBJ2-3; TRBD1 is a possible D gene (5 bases). This CDR3 spans 13 amino acids. Germline-derived CDR1 and CDR2 are SNHLY and FYNNEI. V gave up 6 bases and J gave up 4 bases, with 11 bases separating them. This CDR3 is CASRGLLSDTQYF. The CDR3 nucleotides are TGTGCCAGCAGGGGGCTCCTCTCAGATACGCAGTATTTT. Looking up the rest from reference TRBV2 and TRBJ2-3 gives the full variable domain: EPEVTQTPSHQVTQMGQEVILRCVPISNHLYFYWYRQILGQKVEFLVSFYNNEISEKSEIFDDQFSVERPDGSNFTLKIRSTKLEDSAMYFCASRGLLSDTQYFGPGTRLTVL.

This clonotype was seen more than once but under ten times. This chain connects TRBV27 to TRBJ2-7, with D perhaps assigned TRBD1 or TRBD2 (5 bases each). Per germline, CDR1 MNHEY and CDR2 SMNVEV (reference sequence). This CDR3 contains 14 residues. The ends were cut back, 5 bases at V and 3 bases at J, with 14 bases in the middle. The CDR3 is CASSGTGTVYEQYF. In DNA form, the CDR3 reads TGTGCCAGCAGTGGGACCGGGACGGTCTACGAGCAGTACTTC.

This sequence joins TRBV15 and TRBJ2-2, with 9 bases matching TRBD1. The CDR3 runs to 15 residues. Losses at the gene ends were 5 bases for V and 5 bases for J; bases not matched to a gene: 6. Germline loops: CDR1 LNHNV, CDR2 YYDKDF (reference sequence). CDR3 nucleotide sequence: TGTGCCACCAGCGGGACAGGGACAGGGACCGGGGAGCTGTTTTTT. Its translation: CATSGTGTGTGELFF.

The chain has TRBV7-6 and TRBJ2-1; maybe TRBD1 (5 bases). V was cut by 3 bases and J by 9 bases, with 6 bases left in between. The CDR3 loop spans 11 amino acids. Germline V gene lookup returns CDR1 SGHVS and CDR2 FNYEAQ. DNA of the CDR3: TGTGCCAGCAGCTTGCAGGGTGAGCAGTTCTTC. It codes for CASSLQGEQFF.

J is TRBJ2-7 and V is TRBV6-2 or TRBV6-3; a possible D gene is TRBD2 (5 bases). CDR3 length equals 14 residues. The V and J ends lost 11 bases and 4 bases respectively, with 21 bases between them. Per germline, CDR1 MNHEY and CDR2 SVGEGT. CDR3 in amino acids: CASSEWTPGYEQYF. The CDR3, as DNA: TGTGCCTCCTCGGAGTGGACCCCGGGATACGAGCAGTACTTC.

This chain links TRBV6-2 or TRBV6-3 with TRBJ1-5, with D tentatively TRBD1 (6 bases). The V end was cut by 2 bases, the J end by 0 bases, with 26 bases between. Germline assignment: CDR1 MNHEY and CDR2 SVGEGT. The CDR3 totals 21 residues. As DNA, the CDR3 is TGTGCCAGCAGTTACGGGCAGGGGCATCCGAAGATCCCCTATAGCAATCAGCCCCAGCATTTT. It yields the protein CASSYGQGHPKIPYSNQPQHF.

V and J are TRBV6-5 and TRBJ2-7; 11 bases are shared with TRBD2. Trimming at V came to 0 bases and at J to 1 base, leaving 2 bases not matched to a gene. This CDR3 is built from 16 residues. Germline loops: CDR1 MNHEY, CDR2 SVGAGI. The CDR3 sequence: CASSYSTSGASYEQYF. CDR3 nucleotides: TGTGCCAGCAGTTACTCGACTAGCGGGGCATCCTACGAGCAGTACTTC.

In its sample, this clonotype was seen many times. The CDR3 bases are TGCGCCAGCAGCCTGAAGGACAGGGTGAGCTCCTACGAGCAGTACTTC. It specifies CASSLKDRVSSYEQYF. The chain combines TRBV5-1 with TRBJ2-7, with 8 bases aligning to TRBD1. The germline V gene encodes CDR1 SGHRS and CDR2 YFSETQ. The junction had 9 bases not matched to a gene; V was cut back by 4 bases and J by 0 bases. CDR3 length: 16 amino acids.

There are a few counts of this clonotype. The CDR3: CASSLDEGGNSPLHF. The CDR3 bases are TGTGCCAGCAGTTTAGACGAGGGGGGCAATTCACCCCTCCACTTT. J is TRBJ1-6 and V is TRBV12-3 or TRBV12-4; TRBD1 is a possible D gene (6 bases). Trimming pared 1 base from V and 7 bases from J, leaving 11 bases between. The CDR3 loop spans 15 amino acids.

V usage is TRBV20-1 and J usage is TRBJ2-7; D not certain. V lost 0 bases and J lost 0, with 9 bases in between. CDR1 is DFQATT and CDR2 is SNEGSKA in the germline V gene (reference sequence). The CDR3 sequence is 14 residues long. The chain's CDR3 is CSARDLVSSYEQYF. CDR3 nucleotides: TGCAGTGCTAGAGATTTAGTGAGCTCCTACGAGCAGTACTTC.

This chain connects TRBV11-1 to TRBJ2-5; 7 nucleotides line up with TRBD1. There are 15 residues in the CDR3. With 4 bases clipped from V and 3 bases from J, the junction kept 8 bases outside the gene matches. CDR1 and CDR2 (germline): SGHAT, FQDESV (reference sequence). The CDR3 reads CASSSWDSPEETQYF. In DNA form, the CDR3 reads TGTGCCAGCAGCTCGTGGGACAGTCCAGAAGAGACCCAGTACTTC.

This clonotype occurred many times. V usage is TRBV6-2 or TRBV6-3 and J usage is TRBJ2-3, with a weak D call TRBD2 (6 bases). Trimming pared 0 bases from V and 2 bases from J, leaving 9 bases between. The CDR3 is made up of 15 amino acids. Germline CDR1 and CDR2: MNHEY and SVGEGT. The CDR3 nucleotides read TGTGCCAGCAGTTACTCTCCGGGGGACACAGATACGCAGTATTTT. It is translated as CASSYSPGDTDTQYF.

As regards this clonotype: A much larger clone differs from this one at a single base, so this may be a read error. This rearrangement joins TRBV7-9 to TRBJ1-1; TRBD1 aligns across 9 bases. CDR3 length: 13 residues. CDR1 is SEHNR and CDR2 is FQNEAQ in the germline V gene (reference sequence). CDR3 nucleotide sequence: TGTGCCAGCAGCTTAAGGGACAGGGAAGGAGCTCTCTTT. As protein: CASSLRDREGALF.

The chain joins TRBV7-2 to TRBJ2-3; the D is unclear. The CDR3 length is 16 residues. V dropped 1 base and J dropped 0 bases, with 11 bases sitting between them. Germline V CDR1 and CDR2: SGHTA, FQGNSA. The CDR3 nucleotides are TGTGCCAGCAGCTTAGGTCTGGTCACTAGCACAGATACGCAGTATTTT. Amino acid sequence: CASSLGLVTSTDTQYF.

This clonotype was recorded at least ten times. V gene TRBV20-1 combines with J gene TRBJ2-7; 7 positions agree with TRBD1. The CDR3 length is 13 residues. The V gene end was trimmed by 0 bases and the J gene end by 3 bases; junction bases not matched to a gene: 2. Germline values: CDR1 DFQATT, CDR2 SNEGSKA (reference sequence). The CDR3 DNA is TGCAGTGCTAGAGACAGGGGGTTCTACGAGCAGTACTTC. This encodes CSARDRGFYEQYF.

This clonotype was recorded at least ten times. The chain has TRBV2 and TRBJ2-3, with D unclear. Germline assignment: CDR1 SNHLY and CDR2 FYNNEI. Trimming shortened V by 1 base and J by 3 bases, and 11 bases separated the two germline ends. The CDR3 is 15 amino acids. CDR3 sequence reads: CASSEEFRLTDTQYF. The CDR3 DNA is TGTGCCAGCAGTGAAGAGTTCAGGTTGACAGATACGCAGTATTTT.

The chain uses TRBV4-1 and TRBJ1-6; no clear D gene. Germline-derived CDR1 and CDR2 are MGHRA and YSYEKL. Trimming left V 1 base short and J 6 bases short, with 10 bases between. The CDR3 extends over 15 amino acids. CDR3 DNA sequence: TGCGCCAGCAGCCAAGTCGACATGAGTAATTCACCCCTCCACTTT. Its protein product is CASSQVDMSNSPLHF.

This clonotype came up many times. V is TRBV6-5 and J is TRBJ1-4, with D maybe TRBD1 (5 bases). CDR3 length equals 14 residues. The germline V gene has CDR1 MNHEY and CDR2 SVGAGI. V lost 1 base to trimming and J lost 7 bases, with 10 bases between them. In DNA, the CDR3 is TGTGCCAGCAGTTACTTCACAAGGGGTGAAAAACTGTTTTTT. This codes for CASSYFTRGEKLFF.

This chain joins TRBV9 and TRBJ2-7; D gene uncertain. Trimming shortened V by 0 bases and J by 3 bases, and 13 bases separated the two germline ends. The germline gives CDR1 SGDLS, CDR2 YYNGEE. The CDR3 covers 15 residues. The CDR3 region has the DNA TGTGCCAGCAGCGTAGTCCCCAACGCGTTCTACGAGCAGTACTTC. This encodes CASSVVPNAFYEQYF.